Listed below are T cell receptor beta chains from one sample, sequenced in a study of T cell responses to AZD1222 COVID-19 vaccine. The assay was immunoSEQ multiplex PCR, and TCRdb's table has in-frame clones only and misses some. The sample includes 150,000 to 200,000 clones, approximately 92% of them seen just once. This specimen consisted of peripheral blood, obtained on day 0 of AZD1222 vaccination. These receptors came from an adult in good health. The CDR3 runs from the conserved cysteine through the conserved F or W. Fields, in order: J gene, V gene, CDR3 protein.

>TRBJ2-3|TRBV11-2
CASSLSPSPLGLTQYF
>TRBJ2-7|TRBV6-2/TRBV6-3
CASSYSGSSEQYF
>TRBJ2-1|TRBV3-1/TRBV3-2
CASSRLAGGPEGEQFF
>TRBJ2-1|TRBV9
CASSAPGTSGSNEQFF
>TRBJ1-1|TRBV27
CASSLQGSNEAFF
>TRBJ1-6|TRBV4-3
CASSQAPGGGNSPLHF
>TRBJ2-1|TRBV9
CASSRRGAGELYNEQFF
>TRBJ1-2|TRBV2
CASGTLHGDTANYGYTF
>TRBJ1-3|TRBV12-3/TRBV12-4
CASSFPGRNTIYF
>TRBJ1-5|TRBV7-9
CASSLGHQINSNQPQHF
>TRBJ2-3|TRBV6-5
CASRRAGGSTDTQYF
>TRBJ1-1|TRBV5-1
CASSVTGGDTEAFF
>TRBJ1-4|TRBV4-1
CASSQDPGGANEKLFF
>TRBJ2-7|TRBV2
CASVQGPGSYEQYF
>TRBJ1-1|TRBV19
CASTQRENTEAFF
>TRBJ2-1|TRBV7-9
CASSLADLYNEQFF
>TRBJ2-7|TRBV18
CASSPYTSGRYEQYF
>TRBJ1-1|TRBV7-9
CASSFPHDPAGTEAFF
>TRBJ1-6|TRBV27
CASSSQGWGYNSPLHF
>TRBJ2-1|TRBV7-9
CASSLPGRGPNEQFF
>TRBJ1-1|TRBV27
CASTRQGSTEAFF
>TRBJ1-2|TRBV6-2/TRBV6-3
CASSPLYREEEVGYTF
>TRBJ2-3|TRBV21-1
CASSKRTSGSGDTQYF
>TRBJ2-1|TRBV7-9
CASRLAGGEYNEQFF